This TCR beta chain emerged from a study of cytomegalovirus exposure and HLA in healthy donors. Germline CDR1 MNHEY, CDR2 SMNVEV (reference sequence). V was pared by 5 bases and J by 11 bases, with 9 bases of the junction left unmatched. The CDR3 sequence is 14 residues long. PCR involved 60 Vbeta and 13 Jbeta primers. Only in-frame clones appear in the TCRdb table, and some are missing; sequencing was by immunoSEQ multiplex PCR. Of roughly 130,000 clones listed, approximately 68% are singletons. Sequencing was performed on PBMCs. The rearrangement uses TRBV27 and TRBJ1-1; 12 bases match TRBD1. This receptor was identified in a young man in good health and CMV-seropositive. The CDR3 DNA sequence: TGTGCCAGCAGTCCGGGGGACAGGGGGCGTGGGGCTTTCTTT. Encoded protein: CASSPGDRGRGAFF.